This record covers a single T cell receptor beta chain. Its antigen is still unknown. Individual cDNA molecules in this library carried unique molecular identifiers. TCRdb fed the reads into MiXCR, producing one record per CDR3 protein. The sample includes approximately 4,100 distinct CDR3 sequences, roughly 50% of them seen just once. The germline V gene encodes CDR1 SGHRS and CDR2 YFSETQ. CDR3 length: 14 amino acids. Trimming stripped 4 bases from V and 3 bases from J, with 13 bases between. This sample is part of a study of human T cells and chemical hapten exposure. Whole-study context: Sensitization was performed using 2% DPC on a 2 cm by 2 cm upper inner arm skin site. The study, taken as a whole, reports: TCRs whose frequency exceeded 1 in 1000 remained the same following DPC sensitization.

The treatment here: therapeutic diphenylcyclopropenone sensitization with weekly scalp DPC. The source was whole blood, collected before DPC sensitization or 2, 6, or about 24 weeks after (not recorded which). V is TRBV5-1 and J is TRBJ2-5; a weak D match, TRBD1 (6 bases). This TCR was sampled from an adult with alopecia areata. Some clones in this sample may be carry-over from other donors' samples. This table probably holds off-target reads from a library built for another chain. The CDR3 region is CASSMDSSEETQYF. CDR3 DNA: TGCGCCAGCAGCATGGACAGCAGTGAAGAGACCCAGTACTTC.